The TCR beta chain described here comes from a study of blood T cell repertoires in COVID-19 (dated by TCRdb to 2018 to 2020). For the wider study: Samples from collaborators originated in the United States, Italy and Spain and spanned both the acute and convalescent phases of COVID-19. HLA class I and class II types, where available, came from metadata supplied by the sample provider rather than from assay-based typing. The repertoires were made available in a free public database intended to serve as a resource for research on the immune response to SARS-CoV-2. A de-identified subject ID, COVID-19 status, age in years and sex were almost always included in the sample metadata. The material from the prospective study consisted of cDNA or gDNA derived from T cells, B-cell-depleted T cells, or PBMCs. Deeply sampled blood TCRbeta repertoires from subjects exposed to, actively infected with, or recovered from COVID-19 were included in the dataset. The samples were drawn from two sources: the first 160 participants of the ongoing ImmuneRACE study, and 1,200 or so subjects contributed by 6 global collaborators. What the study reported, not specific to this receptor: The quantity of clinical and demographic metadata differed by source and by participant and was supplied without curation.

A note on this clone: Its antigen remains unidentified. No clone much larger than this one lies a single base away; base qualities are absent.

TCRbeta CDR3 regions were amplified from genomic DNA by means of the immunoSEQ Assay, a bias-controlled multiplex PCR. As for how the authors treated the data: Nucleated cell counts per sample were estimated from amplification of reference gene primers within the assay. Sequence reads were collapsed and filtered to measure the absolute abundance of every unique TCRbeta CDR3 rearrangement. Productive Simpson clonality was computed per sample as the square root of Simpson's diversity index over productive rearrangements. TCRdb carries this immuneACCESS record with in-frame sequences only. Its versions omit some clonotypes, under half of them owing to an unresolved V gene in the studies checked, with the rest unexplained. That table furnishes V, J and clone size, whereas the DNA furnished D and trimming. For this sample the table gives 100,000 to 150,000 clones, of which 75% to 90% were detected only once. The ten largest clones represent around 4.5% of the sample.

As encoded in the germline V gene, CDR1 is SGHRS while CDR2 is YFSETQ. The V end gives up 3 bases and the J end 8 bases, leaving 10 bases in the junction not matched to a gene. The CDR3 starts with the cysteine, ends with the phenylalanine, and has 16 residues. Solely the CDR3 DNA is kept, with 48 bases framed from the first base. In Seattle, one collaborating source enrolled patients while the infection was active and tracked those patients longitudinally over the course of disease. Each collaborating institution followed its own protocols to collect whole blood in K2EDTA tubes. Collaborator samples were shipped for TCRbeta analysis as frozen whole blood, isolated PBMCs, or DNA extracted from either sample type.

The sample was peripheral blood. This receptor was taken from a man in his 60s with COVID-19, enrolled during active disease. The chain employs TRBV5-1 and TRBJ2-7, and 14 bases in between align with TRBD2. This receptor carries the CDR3 CASSSSGLAGEAKQYF. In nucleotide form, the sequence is TGCGCCAGCAGCTCCTCGGGACTAGCGGGGGAAGCGAAGCAGTACTTC.